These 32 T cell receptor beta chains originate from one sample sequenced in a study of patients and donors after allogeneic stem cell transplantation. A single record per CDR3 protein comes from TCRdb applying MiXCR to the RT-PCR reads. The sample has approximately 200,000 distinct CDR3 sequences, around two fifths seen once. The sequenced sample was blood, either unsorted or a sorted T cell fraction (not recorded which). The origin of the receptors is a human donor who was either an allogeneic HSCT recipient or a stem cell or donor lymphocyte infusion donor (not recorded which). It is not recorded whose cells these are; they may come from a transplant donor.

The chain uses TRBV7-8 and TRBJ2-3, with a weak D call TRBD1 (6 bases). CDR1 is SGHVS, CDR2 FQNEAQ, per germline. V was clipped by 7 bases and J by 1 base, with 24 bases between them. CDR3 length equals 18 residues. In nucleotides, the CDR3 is TGTGCCAGCACCCCCTTCACGGCTGGGGGCGTCGGCACAGATACGCAGTATTTT. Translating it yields CASTPFTAGGVGTDTQYF.

The CDR3 DNA reads as TGTGCCAGCAGCGAGGGGGGTGTACACACTGAAGCTTTCTTT. Translated: CASSEGGVHTEAFF. The chain employs TRBV9 and TRBJ1-1, with D possibly being TRBD1 (6 bases). The germline V and J ends were trimmed by 3 bases and 3 bases, with 12 bases remaining between them. This CDR3 contains 14 residues. Per the germline V gene, CDR1 is SGDLS and CDR2 is YYNGEE. Complete variable domain (other parts from reference TRBV9 and TRBJ1-1): DSGVTQTPKHLITATGQRVTLRCSPRSGDLSVYWYQQSLDQGLQFLIQYYNGEERAKGNILERFSAQQFPDLHSELNLSSLELGDSALYFCASSEGGVHTEAFFGQGTRLTVV.

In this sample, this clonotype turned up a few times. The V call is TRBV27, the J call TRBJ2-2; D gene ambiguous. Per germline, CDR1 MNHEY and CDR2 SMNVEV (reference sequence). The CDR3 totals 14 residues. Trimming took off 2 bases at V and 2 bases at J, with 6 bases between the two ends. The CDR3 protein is CASSLIGNTGELFF. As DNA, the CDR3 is TGTGCCAGCAGTTTAATCGGAAACACCGGGGAGCTGTTTTTT.

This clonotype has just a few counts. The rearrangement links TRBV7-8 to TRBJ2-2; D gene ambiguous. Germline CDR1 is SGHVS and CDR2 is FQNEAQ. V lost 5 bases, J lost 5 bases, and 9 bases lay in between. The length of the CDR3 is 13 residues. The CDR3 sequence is CASSPRWTGELFF. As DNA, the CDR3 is TGTGCCAGCAGCCCCCGGTGGACCGGGGAGCTGTTTTTT.

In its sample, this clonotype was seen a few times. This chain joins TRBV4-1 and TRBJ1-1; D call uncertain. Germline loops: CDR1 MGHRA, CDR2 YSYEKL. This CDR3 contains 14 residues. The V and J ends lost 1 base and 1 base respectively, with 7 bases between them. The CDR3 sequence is CASSQVGANTEAFF. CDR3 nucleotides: TGCGCCAGCAGCCAAGTGGGTGCGAACACTGAAGCTTTCTTT.

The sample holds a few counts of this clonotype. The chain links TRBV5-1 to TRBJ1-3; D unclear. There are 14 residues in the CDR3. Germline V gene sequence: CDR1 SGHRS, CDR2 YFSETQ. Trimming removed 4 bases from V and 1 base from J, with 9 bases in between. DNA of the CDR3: TGCGCCAGCAGCCGCCGGGGTTCTGGAAACACCATATATTTT. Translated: CASSRRGSGNTIYF.

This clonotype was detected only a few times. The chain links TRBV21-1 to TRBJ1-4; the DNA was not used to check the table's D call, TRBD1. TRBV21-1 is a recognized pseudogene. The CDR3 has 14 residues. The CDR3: CASQGGQINEKLFF. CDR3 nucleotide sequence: TGTGCCAGCCAGGGGGGACAGATTAATGAAAAACTGTTTTTT.

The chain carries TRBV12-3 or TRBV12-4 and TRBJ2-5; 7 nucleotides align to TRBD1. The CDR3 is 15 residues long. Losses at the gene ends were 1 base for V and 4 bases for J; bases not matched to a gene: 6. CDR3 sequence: CASSLGQGVRETQYF. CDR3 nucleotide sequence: TGTGCCAGCAGTTTAGGACAGGGCGTGAGAGAGACCCAGTACTTC.

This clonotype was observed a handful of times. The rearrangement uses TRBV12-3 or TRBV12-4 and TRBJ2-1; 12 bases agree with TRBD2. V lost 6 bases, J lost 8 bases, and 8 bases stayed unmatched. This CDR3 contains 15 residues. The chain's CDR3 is CASRSTSGGGDEQFF. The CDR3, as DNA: TGTGCCAGCAGGTCGACTAGCGGGGGTGGGGATGAGCAGTTCTTC.

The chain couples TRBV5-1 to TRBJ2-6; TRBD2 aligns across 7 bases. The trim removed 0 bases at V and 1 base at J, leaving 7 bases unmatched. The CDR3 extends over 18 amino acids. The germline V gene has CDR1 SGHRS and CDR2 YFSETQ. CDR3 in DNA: TGCGCCAGCAGCTTGGACCCGGGGGGTAGTTCTGGGGCCAACGTCCTGACTTTC. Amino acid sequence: CASSLDPGGSSGANVLTF. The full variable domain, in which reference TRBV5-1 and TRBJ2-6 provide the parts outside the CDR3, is KAGVTQTPRYLIKTRGQQVTLSCSPISGHRSVSWYQQTPGQGLQFLFEYFSETQRNKGNFPGRFSGRQFSNSRSEMNVSTLELGDSALYLCASSLDPGGSSGANVLTFGAGSRLTVL.

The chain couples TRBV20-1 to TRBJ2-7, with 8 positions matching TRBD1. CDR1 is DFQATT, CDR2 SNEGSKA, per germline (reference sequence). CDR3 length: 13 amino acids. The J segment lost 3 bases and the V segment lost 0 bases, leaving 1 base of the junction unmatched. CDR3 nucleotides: TGCAGTGCTAGAGATACAGGGGGCTACGAGCAGTACTTC. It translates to CSARDTGGYEQYF.

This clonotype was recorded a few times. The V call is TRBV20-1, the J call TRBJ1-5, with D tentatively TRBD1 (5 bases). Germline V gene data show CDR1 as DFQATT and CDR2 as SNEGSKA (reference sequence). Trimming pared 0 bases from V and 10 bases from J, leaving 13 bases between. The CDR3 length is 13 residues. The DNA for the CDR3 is TGCAGTGCTAGAGATAGAGGGGACGGACCCCAGCATTTT. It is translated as CSARDRGDGPQHF.

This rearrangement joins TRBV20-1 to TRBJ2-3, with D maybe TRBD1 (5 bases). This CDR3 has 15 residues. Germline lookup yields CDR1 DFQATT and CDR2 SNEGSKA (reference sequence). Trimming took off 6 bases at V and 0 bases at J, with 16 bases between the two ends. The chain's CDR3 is CSASQGSSSTDTQYF. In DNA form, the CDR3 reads TGCAGTGCCTCGCAGGGATCTTCTAGCACAGATACGCAGTATTTT.

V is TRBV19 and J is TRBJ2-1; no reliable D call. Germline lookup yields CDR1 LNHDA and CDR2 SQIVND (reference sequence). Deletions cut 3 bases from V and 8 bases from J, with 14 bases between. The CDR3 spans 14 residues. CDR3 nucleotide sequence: TGTGCCAGTAGTATCCTGGGCCCAGCTCATGAGCAGTTCTTC. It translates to CASSILGPAHEQFF.

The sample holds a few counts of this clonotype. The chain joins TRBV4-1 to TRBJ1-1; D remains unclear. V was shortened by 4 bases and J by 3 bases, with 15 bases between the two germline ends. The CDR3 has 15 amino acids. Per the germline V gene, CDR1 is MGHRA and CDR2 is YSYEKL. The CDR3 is CASSPDPYPDTEAFF. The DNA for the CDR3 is TGCGCCAGCAGCCCCGACCCGTATCCGGACACTGAAGCTTTCTTT.

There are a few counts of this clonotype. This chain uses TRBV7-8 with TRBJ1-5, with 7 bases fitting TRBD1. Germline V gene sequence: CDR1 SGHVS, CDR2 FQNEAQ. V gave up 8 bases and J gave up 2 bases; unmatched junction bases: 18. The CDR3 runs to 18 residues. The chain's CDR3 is CASDNRDSRAPGNQPQHF. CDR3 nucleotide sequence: TGTGCCAGCGACAACCGGGACAGCCGCGCCCCTGGCAATCAGCCCCAGCATTTT.

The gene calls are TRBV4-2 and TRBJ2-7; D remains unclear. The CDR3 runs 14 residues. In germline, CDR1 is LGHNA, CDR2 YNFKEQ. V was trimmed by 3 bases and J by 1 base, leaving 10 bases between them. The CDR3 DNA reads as TGTGCCAGCAGCCATTTTGGAAAATCCTACGAGCAGTACTTC. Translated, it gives CASSHFGKSYEQYF.

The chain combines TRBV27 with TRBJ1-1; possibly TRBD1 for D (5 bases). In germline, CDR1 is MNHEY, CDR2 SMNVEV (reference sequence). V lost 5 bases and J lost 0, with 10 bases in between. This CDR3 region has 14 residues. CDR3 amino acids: CASSARVVNTEAFF. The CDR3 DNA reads TGTGCCAGCAGTGCCAGGGTGGTGAACACTGAAGCTTTCTTT.

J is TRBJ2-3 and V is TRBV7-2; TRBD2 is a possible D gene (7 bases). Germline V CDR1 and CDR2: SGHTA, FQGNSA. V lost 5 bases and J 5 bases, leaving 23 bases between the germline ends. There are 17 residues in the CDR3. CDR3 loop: CASSGRRGGVAGDTQYF. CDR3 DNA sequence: TGTGCCAGCAGCGGCAGAAGAGGGGGGGTAGCGGGAGATACGCAGTATTTT.

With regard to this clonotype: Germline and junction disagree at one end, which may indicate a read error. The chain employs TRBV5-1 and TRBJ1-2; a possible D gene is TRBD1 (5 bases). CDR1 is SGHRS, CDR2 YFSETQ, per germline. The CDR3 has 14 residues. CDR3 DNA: TGCGCCAGCAGCCTGGATGGCTGGGGCTATGGCTACACTTTC. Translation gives CASSLDGWGYGYTF.

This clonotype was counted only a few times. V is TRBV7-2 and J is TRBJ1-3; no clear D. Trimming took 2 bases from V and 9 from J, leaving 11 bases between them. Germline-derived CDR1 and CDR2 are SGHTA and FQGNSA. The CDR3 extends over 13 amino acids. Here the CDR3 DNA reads TGTGCCAGCAGCTTAAGTCCTATTGCCACCATATATTTT. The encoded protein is CASSLSPIATIYF.

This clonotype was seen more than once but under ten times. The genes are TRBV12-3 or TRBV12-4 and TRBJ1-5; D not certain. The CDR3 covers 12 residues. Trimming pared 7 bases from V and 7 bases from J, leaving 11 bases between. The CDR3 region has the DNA TGTGCCAGCAAATCGGGCGGGCAGCCCCAGCATTTT. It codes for CASKSGGQPQHF.

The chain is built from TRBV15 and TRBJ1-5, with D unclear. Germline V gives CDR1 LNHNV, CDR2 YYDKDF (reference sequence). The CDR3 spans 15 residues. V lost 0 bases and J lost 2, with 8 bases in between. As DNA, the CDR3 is TGTGCCACCAGCAGAGAGGGTCGGGGCAATCAGCCCCAGCATTTT. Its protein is CATSREGRGNQPQHF.

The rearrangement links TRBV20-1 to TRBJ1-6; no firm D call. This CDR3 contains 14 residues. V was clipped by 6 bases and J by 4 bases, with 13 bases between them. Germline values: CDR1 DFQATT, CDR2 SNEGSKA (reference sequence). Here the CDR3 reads CSARPTSYNSPLHF. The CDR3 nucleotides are TGCAGTGCGCGACCGACAAGTTATAATTCACCCCTCCACTTT.

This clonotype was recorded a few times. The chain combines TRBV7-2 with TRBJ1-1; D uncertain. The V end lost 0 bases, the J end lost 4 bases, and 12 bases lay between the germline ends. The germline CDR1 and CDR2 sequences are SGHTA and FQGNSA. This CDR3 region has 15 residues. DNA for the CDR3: TGTGCCAGCAGCTTAGCGTACAGCCCGATCACTGAAGCTTTCTTT. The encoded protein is CASSLAYSPITEAFF.

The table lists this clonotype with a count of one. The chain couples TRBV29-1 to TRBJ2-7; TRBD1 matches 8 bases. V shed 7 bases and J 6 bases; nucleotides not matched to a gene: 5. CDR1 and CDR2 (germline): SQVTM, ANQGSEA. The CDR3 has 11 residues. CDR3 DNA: TGCAGCGCCCGGACAGGGCGCGAGCAGTACTTC. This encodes CSARTGREQYF.

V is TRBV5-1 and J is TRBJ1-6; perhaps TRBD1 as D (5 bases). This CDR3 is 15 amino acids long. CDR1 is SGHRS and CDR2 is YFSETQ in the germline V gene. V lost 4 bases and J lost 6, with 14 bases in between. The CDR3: CASSLGPGTNSPLHF. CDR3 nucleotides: TGCGCCAGCAGCCTTGGTCCGGGGACTAATTCACCCCTCCACTTT.

CDR3 DNA sequence: TGCAGTGCTAGAGACAGCCCGGGACCGGGCTTTGTCGGGGAGCTGTTTTTT. Translated, it gives CSARDSPGPGFVGELFF. The chain employs TRBV20-1 and TRBJ2-2; D possibly uses TRBD1 or TRBD2 (5 bases each). CDR3 length equals 17 residues. The V end lost 0 bases, the J end lost 7 bases, and 21 bases lay between the germline ends. The germline V gene has CDR1 DFQATT and CDR2 SNEGSKA (reference sequence).

Here the CDR3 reads CASSFTGHQDQPQHF. In DNA form, the CDR3 reads TGCGCCAGCAGCTTTACAGGGCATCAAGATCAGCCCCAGCATTTT. The rearrangement links TRBV5-1 to TRBJ1-5; the D gene is possibly TRBD1 (6 bases). This CDR3 contains 15 residues. The ends were cut back, 2 bases at V and 5 bases at J, with 14 bases in the middle. The V gene's germline CDR1 is SGHRS and CDR2 YFSETQ.

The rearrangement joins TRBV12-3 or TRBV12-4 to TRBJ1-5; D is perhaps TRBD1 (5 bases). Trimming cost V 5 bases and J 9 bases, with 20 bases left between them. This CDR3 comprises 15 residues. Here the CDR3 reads CASSQSSGALWPQHF. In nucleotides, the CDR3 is TGTGCCAGCAGTCAGAGTTCCGGGGCCCTATGGCCCCAGCATTTT.

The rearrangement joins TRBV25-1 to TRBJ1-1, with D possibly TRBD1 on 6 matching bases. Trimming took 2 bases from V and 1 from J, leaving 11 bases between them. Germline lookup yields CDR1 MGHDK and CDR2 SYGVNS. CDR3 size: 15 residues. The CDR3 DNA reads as TGTGCCAGCAGTGAAGGTATAGGGGGGAACACTGAAGCTTTCTTT. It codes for CASSEGIGGNTEAFF.

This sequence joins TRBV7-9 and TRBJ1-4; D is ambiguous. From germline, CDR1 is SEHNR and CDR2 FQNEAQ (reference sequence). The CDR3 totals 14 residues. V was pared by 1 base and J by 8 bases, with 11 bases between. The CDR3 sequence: CASSLGVASEKLFF. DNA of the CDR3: TGTGCCAGCAGCTTAGGAGTGGCGAGCGAAAAACTGTTTTTT.